This T cell receptor beta chain is drawn from a study of response to subunit inactivated influenza vaccine (dated by TCRdb to 2016 to 2018). Turning to the overall study: The study used deep quantitative T cell receptor repertoire profiling to track responses to a trivalent subunit inactivated influenza vaccine.

Trimming at the junction amounts to 5 bases on V and 4 bases on J, and the germline ends lie 8 bases apart. CDR3 length: 12 amino acids, cysteine to phenylalanine. The DNA shown is the 36-base CDR3, in frame from base 1. The method was RT-PCR. Sequencing took place on an Illumina HiSeq 2500. The public reads were run again by TCRdb, first through fastp at Q25 and then through MiXCR, and only productive beta chains were kept. Rows with one shared CDR3 protein collapse into an entry with the most common genes and DNA. The sample profile shows hundreds of thousands of distinct CDR3 sequences; under 20% of them were found once. The ten largest clonotypes hold 11% of the sample. Study-wide conclusions, independent of this receptor: It was suggested by the authors that each seasonal influenza vaccination may recruit only a limited number of new T cells.

Of note for this clonotype: Its antigen remains unidentified. No base quality information exists; no much larger clone differs at one position.

The sequenced sample was PBMCs from blood, obtained about 5 days after vaccination. Recombination joined TRBV12-3 or TRBV12-4 with TRBJ1-1, with the D gene uncertain. This sequence originates from a man aged 45 to 65 who received an inactivated influenza vaccine. Donor details come from another sample of the same person, matched by shared clones. The CDR3 has the sequence CASSPGPTEAFF. The DNA sequence is given as TGTGCCAGCAGTCCTGGGCCCACTGAAGCTTTCTTT.